Described below is a single T cell receptor beta chain sequence and its context. Per the authors' pipeline: Reference gene primers were amplified, and this amplification served to estimate nucleated cell counts. Some clones are missing from TCRdb's copy, which holds only in-frame ones; the method was immunoSEQ multiplex PCR. For V, J and clone size, that table is used; D and trimming come from the DNA. This sample has 90,000 or so clones; 75% to 90% occur once, and the top ten carry more than 9.5%. This sample is drawn from a study of blood T cell repertoires in COVID-19. In the study overall: Donors in the United States, Italy and Spain gave samples during acute or convalescent COVID-19. PBMCs, B-cell-depleted T cells, or T cells were the source of the cDNA or gDNA that made up the material.

The germline CDR1 and CDR2 sequences are SGHTA and FQGNSA. Trimming pared 0 bases from V and 0 bases from J, leaving 9 bases between. This CDR3 has 15 amino acids. The chain links TRBV7-2 to TRBJ2-7; tentative D call: TRBD1 (5 bases). The material sequenced was peripheral blood. The receptor's source is a human donor in a cohort sampled during active COVID-19. CDR3 in DNA: TGTGCCAGCAGCTTAGCGGCAGGGTTCTCCTACGAGCAGTACTTC. Translating gives CASSLAAGFSYEQYF.